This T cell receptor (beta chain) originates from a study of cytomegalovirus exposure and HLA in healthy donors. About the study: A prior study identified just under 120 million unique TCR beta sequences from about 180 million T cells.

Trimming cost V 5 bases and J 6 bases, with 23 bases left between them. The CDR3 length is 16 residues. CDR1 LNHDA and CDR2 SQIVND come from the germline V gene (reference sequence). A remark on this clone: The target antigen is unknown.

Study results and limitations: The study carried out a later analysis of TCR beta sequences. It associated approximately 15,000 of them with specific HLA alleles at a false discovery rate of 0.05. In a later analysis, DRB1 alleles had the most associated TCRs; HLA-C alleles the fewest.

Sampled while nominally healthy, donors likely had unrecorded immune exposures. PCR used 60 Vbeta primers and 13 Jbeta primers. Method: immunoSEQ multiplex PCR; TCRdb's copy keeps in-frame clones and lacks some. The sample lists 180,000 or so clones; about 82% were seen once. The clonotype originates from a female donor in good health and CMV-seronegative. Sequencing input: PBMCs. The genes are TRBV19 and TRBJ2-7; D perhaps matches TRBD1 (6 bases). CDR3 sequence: CASSPGYRAAPAEQYF. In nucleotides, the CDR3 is TGTGCCAGTAGTCCTGGGTACAGGGCGGCTCCAGCCGAGCAGTACTTC. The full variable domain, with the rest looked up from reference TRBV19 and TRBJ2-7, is DGGITQSPKYLFRKEGQNVTLSCEQNLNHDAMYWYRQDPGQGLRLIYYSQIVNDFQKGDIAEGYSVSREKKESFPLTVTSAQKNPTAFYLCASSPGYRAAPAEQYFGPGTRLTVT.